These 32 T cell receptor beta chains share one sample of origin, sequenced in a study of CD8 T cells in Susac syndrome. It was with random hexamers that about 0.45 to 1 ug RNA was reverse transcribed. TCRdb passed the immunoSEQ multiplex PCR reads through MiXCR, listing each CDR3 protein once. Here the sample spans under 200,000 distinct CDR3 sequences, 95% being singletons. Input material: CD8+ T cells from PBMCs. These receptors came from a human donor with multiple sclerosis.

The rearrangement joins TRBV2 to TRBJ2-3, with D hard to call. Germline V gene data show CDR1 as SNHLY and CDR2 as FYNNEI. The CDR3 length is 15 residues. V lost 7 bases, J lost 1 base, and 15 bases lay in between. The CDR3 region is CASTPPPGGTDTQYF. For the CDR3, the DNA is TGTGCCAGCACCCCGCCTCCCGGTGGCACAGATACGCAGTATTTT.

J is TRBJ2-7 and V is TRBV24-1, with D unresolved. Trimming pared 7 bases from V and 7 bases from J, leaving 28 bases between. This CDR3 is built from 17 residues. CDR1 is KGHDR, CDR2 SFDVKD, per germline. For the CDR3, the DNA is TGTGCCACCAGGAAATCGCCCTCCACTTTCTCATCTTGGGAGCAGTACTTC. It codes for CATRKSPSTFSSWEQYF.

The genes are TRBV28 and TRBJ2-3; 16 bases are shared with TRBD2. Germline loops: CDR1 MDHEN, CDR2 SYDVKM. V lost 7 bases and J lost 3; bases outside the gene matches: 4. The CDR3 covers 16 residues. As DNA, the CDR3 is TGTGCCAGCAAGGGACTAGCGGGAGGGCCGACAGATACGCAGTATTTT. The encoded protein is CASKGLAGGPTDTQYF.

This clonotype showed up just once. The chain employs TRBV20-1 and TRBJ2-7; 9 nucleotides line up with TRBD1. The CDR3 extends over 14 amino acids. Trimming removed 6 bases from V and 2 bases from J; junction bases left unmatched: 8. In germline, CDR1 is DFQATT, CDR2 SNEGSKA (reference sequence). CDR3 sequence (DNA): TGCAGTGCCCGAGACAGGGGGGAGACCTACGAGCAGTACTTC. Its protein product is CSARDRGETYEQYF.

The chain combines TRBV12-3 or TRBV12-4 with TRBJ2-3, with D maybe TRBD2 (6 bases). Trimming removed 5 bases at V and 2 bases at J, with 14 bases between. This CDR3 contains 15 residues. CDR3 in amino acids: CASSGRDSNTDTQYF. CDR3 nucleotides: TGTGCCAGCAGTGGGCGGGACTCCAACACAGATACGCAGTATTTT.

The CDR3 reads CSVSRNNEQFF. The CDR3 bases are TGCAGCGTCTCCAGGAACAATGAGCAGTTCTTC. This sequence joins TRBV29-1 and TRBJ2-1; D ambiguous. CDR1 and CDR2 from the germline V gene are SQVTM and ANQGSEA. V shed 6 bases and J shed 5 bases, with 8 bases lying between them. The CDR3 loop spans 11 amino acids.

The chain is built from TRBV20-1 and TRBJ2-1; 9 nucleotides match TRBD2. CDR1 is DFQATT, CDR2 SNEGSKA, per germline (reference sequence). The ends lost 2 bases at V and 6 bases at J; junction bases unmatched: 5. The CDR3 is 14 residues long. CDR3: CSARLAGVGNEQFF. CDR3 in DNA: TGCAGTGCTAGATTAGCGGGAGTCGGCAATGAGCAGTTCTTC.

This chain uses TRBV20-1 with TRBJ1-1; no clear D gene. The ends were cut back, 3 bases at V and 0 bases at J, with 2 bases in the middle. Germline lookup yields CDR1 DFQATT and CDR2 SNEGSKA (reference sequence). The CDR3 sequence is 11 residues long. The CDR3 DNA sequence: TGCAGTGCTAGGGTGAACACTGAAGCTTTCTTT. Translation gives CSARVNTEAFF.

The chain has TRBV4-1 and TRBJ2-3; 10 bases are shared with TRBD2. Germline V gives CDR1 MGHRA, CDR2 YSYEKL. The trim removed 3 bases at V and 2 bases at J, leaving 5 bases unmatched. This CDR3 is built from 16 residues. The DNA of the CDR3 is TGCGCCAGCAGCCAGGAACTAGCGGGGTTCACAGATACGCAGTATTTT. Amino acid sequence: CASSQELAGFTDTQYF.

This chain connects TRBV15 to TRBJ1-1; 12 positions agree with TRBD1. V dropped 5 bases and J dropped 3; count of bases not matched to a gene: 7. Per germline, CDR1 LNHNV and CDR2 YYDKDF (reference sequence). This CDR3 comprises 16 residues. The CDR3 reads CATSGRDRGLDTEAFF. For the CDR3, the DNA is TGTGCCACCAGCGGAAGGGACAGGGGGCTGGACACTGAAGCTTTCTTT.

The chain carries TRBV9 and TRBJ2-7; perhaps TRBD2 as D (6 bases). The CDR3 has 13 residues. Trimming removed 0 bases from V and 6 bases from J, with 10 bases in between. Germline CDR1 is SGDLS and CDR2 is YYNGEE. CDR3: CASSVGLGGEQYF. In DNA, the CDR3 is TGTGCCAGCAGCGTAGGATTGGGGGGCGAGCAGTACTTC.

The V call is TRBV20-1, the J call TRBJ1-5, with TRBD1 matching over 8 bases. With 1 base clipped from V and 5 bases from J, the junction kept 10 bases outside the gene matches. CDR1 and CDR2 from the germline V gene are DFQATT and SNEGSKA (reference sequence). The CDR3 length is 16 residues. The CDR3, as DNA: TGCAGTGCTAGAGCCCCAACAGGGGGGCGGGATCAGCCCCAGCATTTT. This gives the protein CSARAPTGGRDQPQHF.

The rearrangement links TRBV9 to TRBJ1-2, with 8 positions matching TRBD1. V dropped 2 bases and J dropped 3; count of bases not matched to a gene: 9. Germline-derived CDR1 and CDR2 are SGDLS and YYNGEE. This CDR3 has 16 residues. CDR3 nucleotides: TGTGCCAGCAGCGTTTCGCGACAGGGGATGGACTATGGCTACACCTTC. It translates to CASSVSRQGMDYGYTF.

The gene calls are TRBV12-3 or TRBV12-4 and TRBJ1-4; no reliable D call. Trimming removed 5 bases from V and 5 bases from J, with 21 bases in between. The CDR3 is 17 amino acids. The CDR3 here is CASSIILDQQRNEKLFF. The CDR3 DNA sequence: TGTGCCAGCAGTATTATTCTCGATCAGCAAAGAAATGAAAAACTGTTTTTT.

The chain recombines TRBV29-1 with TRBJ1-5; D gene uncertain. The CDR3 has 14 residues. Deletions cut 0 bases from V and 11 bases from J, with 17 bases between. CDR1 and CDR2 (germline): SQVTM, ANQGSEA. As DNA, the CDR3 is TGCAGCGTTGAAGATTGGGTGGACGGACGTACCCAGCATTTT. The encoded protein is CSVEDWVDGRTQHF.

The chain is built from TRBV5-1 and TRBJ2-1, with 9 bases that match TRBD2. Unmatched junction bases numbered 16, after V lost 0 bases and J lost 0 bases. CDR1 SGHRS and CDR2 YFSETQ come from the germline V gene. The CDR3 length is 21 residues. Here the CDR3 reads CASSLGGWLAGPHSSYNEQFF. In DNA form, the CDR3 reads TGCGCCAGCAGCTTGGGAGGGTGGCTAGCGGGGCCACACAGCTCCTACAATGAGCAGTTCTTC.

The CDR3, as DNA: TGCAGCGTTGAAGATCTTCAGGGGGACTATGGCTACACCTTC. Amino acid sequence: CSVEDLQGDYGYTF. This chain connects TRBV29-1 to TRBJ1-2; 7 nucleotides match TRBD1. CDR3 length: 14 amino acids. Germline lookup yields CDR1 SQVTM and CDR2 ANQGSEA. Unmatched junction bases numbered 4, after V lost 0 bases and J lost 3 bases. The whole variable domain, filled in from reference TRBV29-1 and TRBJ1-2, reads SAVISQKPSRDICQRGTSLTIQCQVDSQVTMMFWYRQQPGQSLTLIATANQGSEATYESGFVIDKFPISRPNLTFSTLTVSNMSPEDSSIYLCSVEDLQGDYGYTFGSGTRLTVV.

The chain recombines TRBV20-1 with TRBJ2-7; maybe TRBD1 (5 bases). Germline CDR1 is DFQATT and CDR2 is SNEGSKA (reference sequence). Trimming removed 3 bases at V and 5 bases at J, with 11 bases between. The CDR3 is 12 residues long. CDR3 in amino acids: CSARESGNEQYF. As DNA, the CDR3 is TGCAGTGCTAGGGAGTCAGGGAACGAGCAGTACTTC.

V usage is TRBV28 and J usage is TRBJ2-7; possible D gene TRBD2, 5 bases. The germline V and J ends were trimmed by 2 bases and 1 base, with 9 bases remaining between them. This CDR3 region has 14 residues. The germline V gene encodes CDR1 MDHEN and CDR2 SYDVKM. CDR3 sequence reads: CASSLIPGSYEQYF. The CDR3 DNA sequence: TGTGCCAGCAGTTTAATCCCGGGATCCTACGAGCAGTACTTC.

The chain recombines TRBV30 with TRBJ1-2; a possible D gene is TRBD1 (5 bases). V lost 5 bases and J 3 bases, leaving 13 bases between the germline ends. The CDR3 spans 13 residues. Per the germline V gene, CDR1 is GTSNPN and CDR2 is SVGIG (reference sequence). CDR3 DNA sequence: TGTGCCTGGGTTTCGGGGCTACACTATGGCTACACCTTC. This sequence encodes CAWVSGLHYGYTF. Filled out from reference TRBV30 and TRBJ1-2, the complete variable domain reads SQTIHQWPATLVQPVGSPLSLECTVEGTSNPNLYWYRQAAGRGLQLLFYSVGIGQISSEVPQNLSASRPQDRQFILSSKKLLLSDSGFYLCAWVSGLHYGYTFGSGTRLTVV.

The chain combines TRBV12-3 or TRBV12-4 with TRBJ2-7, with 7 bases matching TRBD2. The CDR3 has 15 amino acids. J gave up 2 bases and V 4 bases, and 8 bases lay outside the gene matches. CDR3 residues: CASSSGSGVTYEQYF. The DNA of the CDR3 is TGTGCCAGCAGTTCTGGGAGCGGGGTGACCTACGAGCAGTACTTC.

The chain links TRBV15 to TRBJ2-5; D remains unclear. V lost 1 base to trimming and J lost 1 base, with 13 bases between them. The CDR3 is made up of 16 amino acids. Germline V gene lookup returns CDR1 LNHNV and CDR2 YYDKDF (reference sequence). Here the CDR3 DNA reads TGTGCCACCAGCAGAGGGACGGTTCCCCCCCAAGAGACCCAGTACTTC. It encodes CATSRGTVPPQETQYF.

The chain recombines TRBV28 with TRBJ1-2; TRBD1 is a possible D gene (6 bases). Germline V gives CDR1 MDHEN, CDR2 SYDVKM. The length of the CDR3 is 14 residues. The ends were cut back, 7 bases at V and 4 bases at J, with 16 bases in the middle. In nucleotides, the CDR3 is TGTGCCAGCATTAAGGGGGGGAGGGCCTATGGCTACACCTTC. It is translated as CASIKGGRAYGYTF.

The rearrangement uses TRBV3-1 and TRBJ2-1; D gene uncertain. The germline V gene has CDR1 LGHDT and CDR2 YNNKEL (reference sequence). The CDR3 consists of 16 residues. Trimming took off 3 bases at V and 5 bases at J, with 17 bases between the two ends. The CDR3 is CASSHLFGGVHNEQFF. Here the CDR3 DNA reads TGTGCCAGCAGCCACCTCTTTGGTGGGGTACACAATGAGCAGTTCTTC.

The J gene is TRBJ2-3, the V gene TRBV27; possible D gene TRBD2, 6 bases. The CDR3 spans 13 residues. Per germline, CDR1 MNHEY and CDR2 SMNVEV (reference sequence). V was trimmed by 3 bases and J by 6 bases, leaving 10 bases between them. The CDR3 region has the DNA TGTGCCAGCAGTTTCGCGGGATGGGATACGCAGTATTTT. Its protein product is CASSFAGWDTQYF.

The chain has TRBV12-5 and TRBJ1-1; possible D gene TRBD1, 5 bases. Germline CDR1 LGHNT, CDR2 FRNRAP. The CDR3 sequence is 13 residues long. Between the trimmed V and J ends, which lost 6 bases and 5 bases, there was a span of 13 bases. The CDR3 protein is CASGTGPVTEAFF. The CDR3 nucleotides read TGTGCTAGTGGAACAGGACCAGTAACTGAAGCTTTCTTT.

The rearrangement joins TRBV5-1 to TRBJ1-2, with a possible D match to TRBD1 (6 bases). From germline, CDR1 is SGHRS and CDR2 YFSETQ. The CDR3 is 15 residues long. Trimming took off 0 bases at V and 3 bases at J, with 12 bases between the two ends. CDR3 DNA sequence: TGCGCCAGCAGCTTGGGGACAGCCATCTACTATGGCTACACCTTC. Translating it yields CASSLGTAIYYGYTF.

The V and J genes are TRBV20-1 and TRBJ2-3; TRBD1 or TRBD2 may be the D gene (6 bases each). Germline V gene data show CDR1 as DFQATT and CDR2 as SNEGSKA (reference sequence). Trimming left V 1 base short and J 4 bases short, with 15 bases between. This CDR3 region has 15 residues. The CDR3 DNA is TGCAGTGCTAGAGTCGAAGAGGGGGAGGCAGATACGCAGTATTTT. This translates into CSARVEEGEADTQYF.

V usage is TRBV30 and J usage is TRBJ2-5; D is unresolved. The CDR3 consists of 13 residues. Germline-derived CDR1 and CDR2 are GTSNPN and SVGIG (reference sequence). The V gene lost 0 bases and the J gene lost 2 bases, with 7 bases spanning the gap. In DNA, the CDR3 is TGTGCCTGGAGTGTAACTCTACAAGAGACCCAGTACTTC. Protein: CAWSVTLQETQYF.

In regard to this clonotype: One end of the junction fails to match germline, which may point to a read error. V is TRBV15 and J is TRBJ2-7, with 11 nucleotides matching TRBD2. This CDR3 region has 13 residues. The V gene's germline CDR1 is LNHNV and CDR2 YYDKDF (reference sequence). In DNA, the CDR3 is TGTGCCACCAGCAAGTTAGCGGGAGGGCCTCAGGACTTC. This translates into CATSKLAGGPQDF.

The V call is TRBV20-1, the J call TRBJ2-5; 9 bases fit TRBD2. J gave up 1 base and V 0 bases, and 12 bases lay outside the gene matches. This CDR3 has 18 residues. Germline V CDR1 and CDR2: DFQATT, SNEGSKA (reference sequence). Written as DNA, the CDR3 is TGCAGTGCTAGAGATTTAGTTCGCGGGAGGGCCCCCCAAGAGACCCAGTACTTC. Translating gives CSARDLVRGRAPQETQYF.

This clonotype has just one count. The chain recombines TRBV11-2 with TRBJ2-7, with D perhaps matching TRBD2 (6 bases). Trimming took 1 base from V and 4 from J, leaving 14 bases between them. The CDR3 length is 15 residues. Per the germline V gene, CDR1 is SGHAT and CDR2 is FQNNGV. As DNA, the CDR3 is TGTGCCAGCAGCTTAGGATCGGCGGGGATATACGAGCAGTACTTC. Protein product: CASSLGSAGIYEQYF.